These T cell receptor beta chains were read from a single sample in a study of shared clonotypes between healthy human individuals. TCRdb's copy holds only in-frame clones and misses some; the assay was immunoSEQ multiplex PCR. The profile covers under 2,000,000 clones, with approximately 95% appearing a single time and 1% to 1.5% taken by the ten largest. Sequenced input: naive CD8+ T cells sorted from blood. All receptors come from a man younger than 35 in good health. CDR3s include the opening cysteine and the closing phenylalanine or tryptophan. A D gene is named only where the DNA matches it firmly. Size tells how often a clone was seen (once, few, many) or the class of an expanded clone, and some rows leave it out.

TGCGCCAGCAGCCAAGCGGGGGGCGGGGCTGAAGCTTTCTTT	CASSQAGGGAEAFF	TRBJ1-1	NA	TRBV4-1	few
TGTGCCAGCAGCGAACGACAGGGGGGAGAGCAGTACTTC	CASSERQGGEQYF	TRBJ2-7	TRBD1	TRBV9	NA
TGCGCCAGCAGCTGGAAAACAGGGGCCACTGAAGCTTTCTTT	CASSWKTGATEAFF	TRBJ1-1	TRBD1	TRBV5-1	NA
TGCGCCAGCAGCTTGGGACAGGGAAGCCCCTACAATGAGCAGTTCTTC	CASSLGQGSPYNEQFF	TRBJ2-1	TRBD1	TRBV5-1	NA
TGTGCCAGCAGCCAAGGGGGGGCGCTTGATACGCAGTATTTT	CASSQGGALDTQYF	TRBJ2-3	NA	TRBV13	NA
TGCGCCAGCAGCCAAGACAGGATCGACGGCGGGACGAACACTGAAGCTTTCTTT	CASSQDRIDGGTNTEAFF	TRBJ1-1	NA	TRBV4-3	NA
TGTGCCAGCGGGACGGGTCAGCCCCAGCATTTT	CASGTGQPQHF	TRBJ1-5	NA	TRBV6-5	NA
TGTGCCAGCAGCGTAGCCGAGGGGCGGGGGGTAACAGATACGCAGTATTTT	CASSVAEGRGVTDTQYF	TRBJ2-3	TRBD2	TRBV9	NA
TGTGCCAGCAGTCCATGGGAGTATGACTCCTACGAGCAGTACTTC	CASSPWEYDSYEQYF	TRBJ2-7	NA	TRBV2	NA
TGTGCCATGGTCCGGGAGCTAGTAACCGGGGAGCTGTTTTTT	CAMVRELVTGELFF	TRBJ2-2	NA	TRBV7-9	NA
TGTGCCAGCAGTCTCCAGACAGGGGTAGAGACCCAGTACTTC	CASSLQTGVETQYF	TRBJ2-5	TRBD1	TRBV28	NA
TGCGCCAGCAGCTTGCTAGCGGGAGGGGACAATGAGCAGTTCTTC	CASSLLAGGDNEQFF	TRBJ2-1	TRBD2	TRBV5-1	once
TGTGCCAGCAGCTTTTTTCGACAAGAGACCCAGTACTTC	CASSFFRQETQYF	TRBJ2-5	NA	TRBV7-9	NA
TGTGCCAGCAGCGTAGATGGGGGCGCCTATTCACCCCTCCACTTT	CASSVDGGAYSPLHF	TRBJ1-6	NA	TRBV9	NA
TGTGCCAGCAGCCCGACAGTTGCAACTAATGAAAAACTGTTTTTT	CASSPTVATNEKLFF	TRBJ1-4	NA	TRBV11-2	NA
TGCGCCAGCAGCCAGGGGCAGGGGTCCTACAATGAGCAGTTCTTC	CASSQGQGSYNEQFF	TRBJ2-1	NA	TRBV4-3	few
TGTGCCAGCAGTTCAGGGTCGGCCACAACTAATGAAAAACTGTTTTTT	CASSSGSATTNEKLFF	TRBJ1-4	NA	TRBV28	NA
TGTGCCAGCAGCTTAGGAGGATCAGGGTTAGGGCAGCCCCAGCATTTT	CASSLGGSGLGQPQHF	TRBJ1-5	NA	TRBV5-6	NA
TGCGCCAGCAGTCACCTGGGCACAGGGGATAGGGGGGCCAACGTCCTGACTTTC	CASSHLGTGDRGANVLTF	TRBJ2-6	TRBD1	TRBV4-1	once
TGTGCCAGCAGTTTCTCAGCTCCCTTTAGCACAGATACGCAGTATTTT	CASSFSAPFSTDTQYF	TRBJ2-3	NA	TRBV27	NA
TGCAGCGTCGGTACCGGGACAGGGACCGATACGCAGTATTTT	CSVGTGTGTDTQYF	TRBJ2-3	TRBD1	TRBV29-1	NA
TGTGCCAGCAGTGCCGGGTATAATTCACCCCTCCACTTT	CASSAGYNSPLHF	TRBJ1-6	NA	TRBV2	NA
TGCGCCAGCAGGATGACTAGCGGGAGTATGAATGAGCAGTTCTTC	CASRMTSGSMNEQFF	TRBJ2-1	TRBD2	TRBV10-2	NA
TGCGCCAGCAGCCAAAGGACAGGGACGAGGTACGAGCAGTACTTC	CASSQRTGTRYEQYF	TRBJ2-7	TRBD1	TRBV4-1	NA
TGTGCCAGCAGCTATGGGGGAGATGAGCAGTTCTTC	CASSYGGDEQFF	TRBJ2-1	NA	TRBV13	NA
TGTGCCAGCACCAGGGCAGAAGGACCTAGGGAGCAGTACTTC	CASTRAEGPREQYF	TRBJ2-7	NA	TRBV27	NA
TGTGCCAGCAGTTCTCCCAGCAGGGGGGGCCTCCAAGAGACCCAGTACTTC	CASSSPSRGGLQETQYF	TRBJ2-5	NA	TRBV27	NA
TGTGCCAGCAGTGATTGGGAGGGGACGAACACTGAAGCTTTCTTT	CASSDWEGTNTEAFF	TRBJ1-1	NA	TRBV25-1	NA
TGTGCCAGCAGTTTACGGGGGTTACGGTACCAAGAGACCCAGTACTTC	CASSLRGLRYQETQYF	TRBJ2-5	NA	TRBV28	NA
TGTGCCAGCAGCGAGGGGGACAGCTCCTACGAGCAGTACTTC	CASSEGDSSYEQYF	TRBJ2-7	TRBD1	TRBV9	NA
TGCGCCAGCAGCCCCGGGACAGTAAGCACAGATACGCAGTATTTT	CASSPGTVSTDTQYF	TRBJ2-3	TRBD1	TRBV5-1	NA
TGTGCCAGCAGTCTAGATCAGGGAGGGTTTCGTTCACCCCTCCACTTT	CASSLDQGGFRSPLHF	TRBJ1-6	NA	TRBV11-2	NA
TGTGCCAGCAGGCCTGAGACTGGACTCAACACCGGGGAGCTGTTTTTT	CASRPETGLNTGELFF	TRBJ2-2	NA	TRBV2	NA
TGTGCCAGCAGTCCGCCGCCCCGGACAGGGGAGCGTGAGACCCAGTACTTC	CASSPPPRTGERETQYF	TRBJ2-5	TRBD1	TRBV2	NA
TGTGCCAGCAGCTTGGGTCGGAACACTGAAGCTTTCTTT	CASSLGRNTEAFF	TRBJ1-1	NA	TRBV5-5	NA
TGTGCCAGCAGCCCCCTCGGGGTCACAGACTATGGCTACACCTTC	CASSPLGVTDYGYTF	TRBJ1-2	NA	TRBV16	NA
TGTGCCGTCGGGGACAGTCCCTACGAGCAGTACTTC	CAVGDSPYEQYF	TRBJ2-7	TRBD1	TRBV10-3	NA
TGTGCCAGCAGTGAGGCAGGGACAACCTACGAGCAGTACTTC	CASSEAGTTYEQYF	TRBJ2-7	NA	TRBV28	NA
TGTGCCAGCAGCGTAGCGACAGGGAAGGTGGAGCAGTACTTC	CASSVATGKVEQYF	TRBJ2-7	TRBD1	TRBV9	NA
TGTGCCAGCAGCTTGATGGGCAGCTACGAGCAGTACTTC	CASSLMGSYEQYF	TRBJ2-7	NA	TRBV5-6	once
TGTGCCTGGACCTTGGGTTCGAACACTGAAGCTTTCTTT	CAWTLGSNTEAFF	TRBJ1-1	NA	TRBV30	NA
TGTGCCAGTAGTACGCCGGGACAGGGTAACGAGCAGTACTTC	CASSTPGQGNEQYF	TRBJ2-7	TRBD1	TRBV19	NA
TGTGCCAGCAGCTCCCCAGGCGGGAGCTACGAGCAGTACTTC	CASSSPGGSYEQYF	TRBJ2-7	TRBD2	TRBV7-9	NA
TGTGCCAGCAGTTACGGGGGACAAAGCAATCAGCCCCAGCATTTT	CASSYGGQSNQPQHF	TRBJ1-5	NA	TRBV6-5	NA
TGCGCCAGCAGCCAACTAGCGGGGGCAAGTTACGAGCAGTACTTC	CASSQLAGASYEQYF	TRBJ2-7	TRBD2	TRBV4-1	NA
TGTGCCAGCAGCTCGACCGGGAGCTATGGCTACACCTTC	CASSSTGSYGYTF	TRBJ1-2	NA	TRBV5-6	NA
TGTGCCAGCACCGGGACAGGGAATGGCTACACCTTC	CASTGTGNGYTF	TRBJ1-2	TRBD1	TRBV6-1	NA
TGTGCCAGCAGTCTAACCCCCGATGGGGGTGGTCAGCCCCAGCATTTT	CASSLTPDGGGQPQHF	TRBJ1-5	NA	TRBV2	NA
TGTGCCACCACGGGGGGCGATGGCTACACCTTC	CATTGGDGYTF	TRBJ1-2	NA	TRBV6-6	NA